This T cell receptor (beta chain) is drawn from a study of cytomegalovirus exposure and HLA in healthy donors. The CDR3 is made up of 13 amino acids. Germline-derived CDR1 and CDR2 are LNHDA and SQIVND (reference sequence). V lost 5 bases to trimming and J lost 5 bases; unmatched junction nucleotides: 5. Primers: 60 Vbeta forward and 13 Jbeta reverse. TCRdb's table, derived via immunoSEQ multiplex PCR, lists solely in-frame clones and lacks some. The sample has about 99,000 clones, about three quarters seen once. The origin of this receptor is a man between 60 and 75 years old in good health and CMV-seropositive. The sequenced sample consisted of PBMCs. The chain uses TRBV19 and TRBJ2-5; the match to TRBD1 covers 7 bases. Here the CDR3 reads CASSVRQGETQYF. CDR3 nucleotides: TGTGCCAGTAGTGTACGACAGGGTGAGACCCAGTACTTC.